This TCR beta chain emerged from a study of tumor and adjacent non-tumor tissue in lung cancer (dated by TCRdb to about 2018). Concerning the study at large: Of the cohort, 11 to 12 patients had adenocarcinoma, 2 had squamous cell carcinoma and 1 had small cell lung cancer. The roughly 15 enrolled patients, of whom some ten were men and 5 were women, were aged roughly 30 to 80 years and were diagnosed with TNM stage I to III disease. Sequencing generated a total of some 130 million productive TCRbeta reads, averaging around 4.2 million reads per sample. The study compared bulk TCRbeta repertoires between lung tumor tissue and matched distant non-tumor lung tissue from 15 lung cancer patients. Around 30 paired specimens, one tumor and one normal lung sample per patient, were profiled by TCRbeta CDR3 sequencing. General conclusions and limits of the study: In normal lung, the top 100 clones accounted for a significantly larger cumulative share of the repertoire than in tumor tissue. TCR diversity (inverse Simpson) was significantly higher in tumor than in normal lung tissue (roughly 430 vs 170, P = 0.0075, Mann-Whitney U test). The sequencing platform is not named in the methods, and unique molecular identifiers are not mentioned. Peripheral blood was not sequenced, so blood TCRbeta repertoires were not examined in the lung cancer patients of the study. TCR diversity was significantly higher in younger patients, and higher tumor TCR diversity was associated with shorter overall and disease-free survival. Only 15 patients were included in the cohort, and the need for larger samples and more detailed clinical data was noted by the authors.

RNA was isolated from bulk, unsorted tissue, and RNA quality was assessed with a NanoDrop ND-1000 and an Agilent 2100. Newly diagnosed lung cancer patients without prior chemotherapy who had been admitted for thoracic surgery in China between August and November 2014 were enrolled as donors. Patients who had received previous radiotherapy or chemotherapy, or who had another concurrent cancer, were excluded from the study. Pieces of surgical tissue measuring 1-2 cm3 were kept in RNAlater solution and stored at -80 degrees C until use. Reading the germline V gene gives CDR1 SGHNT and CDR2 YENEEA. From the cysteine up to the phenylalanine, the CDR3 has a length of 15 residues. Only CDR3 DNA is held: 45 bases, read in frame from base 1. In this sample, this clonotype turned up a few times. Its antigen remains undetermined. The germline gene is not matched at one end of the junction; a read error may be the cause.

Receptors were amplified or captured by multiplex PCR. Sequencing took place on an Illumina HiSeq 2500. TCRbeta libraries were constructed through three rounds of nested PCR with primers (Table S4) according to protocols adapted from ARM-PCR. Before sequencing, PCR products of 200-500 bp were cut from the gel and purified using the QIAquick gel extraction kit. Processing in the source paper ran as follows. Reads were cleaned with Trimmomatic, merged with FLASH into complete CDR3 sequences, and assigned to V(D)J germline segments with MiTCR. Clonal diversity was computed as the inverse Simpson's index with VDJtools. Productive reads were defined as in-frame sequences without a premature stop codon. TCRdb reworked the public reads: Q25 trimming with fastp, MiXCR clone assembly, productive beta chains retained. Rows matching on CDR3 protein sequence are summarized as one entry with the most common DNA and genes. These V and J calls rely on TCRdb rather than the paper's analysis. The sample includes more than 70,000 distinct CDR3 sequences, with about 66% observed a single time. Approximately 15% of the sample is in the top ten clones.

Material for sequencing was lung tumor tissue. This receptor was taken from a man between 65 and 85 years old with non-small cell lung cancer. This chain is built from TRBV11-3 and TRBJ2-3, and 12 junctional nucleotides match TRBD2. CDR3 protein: CANSFGLAGTDTQYF. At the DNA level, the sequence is TGTGCCAACAGCTTCGGACTAGCGGGGACAGATACTCAGTATTTT.